The 16 T cell receptor beta chains below were found in one sample sequenced in a study of Graves' ophthalmopathy and Graves' hyperthyroidism. Amplification of the TCR beta CDR3 regions used RNA transcripts (as template). The authors performed first-round RT-PCR with HTBI primers and then a second-round multiplex PCR. From the multiplex PCR reads, TCRdb called clonotypes with MiXCR, one entry per CDR3 protein. The sample lists 600,000 to 700,000 distinct CDR3 sequences, under 50% occurring once. Sequenced input: peripheral blood. The source is an adult man with Graves' ophthalmopathy.

V and J are TRBV5-1 and TRBJ1-2, with 7 positions matching TRBD1. J gave up 4 bases and V 4 bases, and 10 bases lay outside the gene matches. Germline V gene sequence: CDR1 SGHRS, CDR2 YFSETQ. The CDR3 loop spans 15 amino acids. The CDR3 DNA reads TGCGCCAGCAGCCCCGGGACAGCTTTCGGCTATGGCTACACCTTC. Translation: CASSPGTAFGYGYTF.

This clonotype was observed a few times. This chain joins TRBV12-3 or TRBV12-4 and TRBJ1-1; D call uncertain. Trimming shortened V by 5 bases and J by 7 bases, and 11 bases separated the two germline ends. The CDR3 contains 12 residues. The CDR3 protein is CASSPGKVEAFF. The CDR3 DNA reads as TGTGCCAGCAGTCCCGGTAAAGTTGAAGCTTTCTTT.

The table lists this clonotype with many counts. The rearrangement uses TRBV29-1 and TRBJ1-5; 9 nucleotides align to TRBD1. Germline loops: CDR1 SQVTM, CDR2 ANQGSEA. J lost 6 bases, V lost 7 bases, and 7 bases had no gene match. This CDR3 has 13 amino acids. DNA for the CDR3: TGCAGCGCTCGGGACAGGGAAGGTCAGCCCCAGCATTTT. This gives the protein CSARDREGQPQHF. The full variable domain, rest sourced from reference TRBV29-1 and TRBJ1-5, is SAVISQKPSRDICQRGTSLTIQCQVDSQVTMMFWYRQQPGQSLTLIATANQGSEATYESGFVIDKFPISRPNLTFSTLTVSNMSPEDSSIYLCSARDREGQPQHFGDGTRLSIL.

This clonotype was seen many times. The gene calls are TRBV5-1 and TRBJ1-5; D uncertain. The CDR3 is 14 amino acids. Trimming removed 0 bases at V and 8 bases at J, with 12 bases between. Per the germline V gene, CDR1 is SGHRS and CDR2 is YFSETQ. The CDR3 region has the DNA TGCGCCAGCAGCTTGGGGCAGCCTTGGGAGCCCCAGCATTTT. Protein: CASSLGQPWEPQHF.

This clonotype was seen a handful of times. A much more abundant neighbour one base away suggests this may be a read error. The chain carries TRBV6-6 and TRBJ2-7; D gene unclear. Germline V CDR1 and CDR2: MNHNY, SVGAGI (reference sequence). The V gene lost 5 bases and the J gene lost 4 bases, with 6 bases spanning the gap. This CDR3 region has 11 residues. The CDR3 bases are TGTGCCAGCAGTGAAATGTACGAGCAGTACTTC. It codes for CASSEMYEQYF.

Ten or more counts support this clonotype. CDR3 amino acids: CAISGRDSQETQYF. The CDR3 region has the DNA TGTGCCATCAGTGGAAGGGACAGCCAAGAGACCCAGTACTTC. The chain links TRBV10-3 to TRBJ2-5; TRBD1 aligns across 7 bases. J lost 1 base, V lost 4 bases, and 3 bases had no gene match. This CDR3 has 14 residues. The V gene's germline CDR1 is ENHRY and CDR2 SYGVKD.

This clonotype was seen more than once but under ten times. This chain uses TRBV5-4 with TRBJ2-7; TRBD2 aligns across 14 bases. The V and J ends lost 3 bases and 6 bases, in that order; junction bases with no gene match: 8. Germline lookup yields CDR1 SGHNT and CDR2 YYREEE (reference sequence). The CDR3 loop spans 16 amino acids. The CDR3 sequence is CASSSGTSGSSGEQYF. Here the CDR3 DNA reads TGTGCCAGCAGCTCCGGGACTAGCGGGAGTAGTGGCGAGCAGTACTTC.

As to this clonotype: Because it lacks the conserved phenylalanine or tryptophan at the end, this CDR3 is likely a read error. The chain carries TRBV7-2 and TRBJ1-1; D is undetermined. The CDR3 has 13 amino acids. Germline CDR1 is SGHTA and CDR2 is FQGNSA. The CDR3 reads CASNLGNQPEAFL. The CDR3 DNA sequence: TGTGCCAGCAACTTAGGGAACCAACCTGAAGCTTTCCTT.

This clonotype has ten or more counts. The chain combines TRBV7-2 with TRBJ2-7; 8 nucleotides align to TRBD2. CDR1 is SGHTA and CDR2 is FQGNSA in the germline V gene. The J segment lost 4 bases and the V segment lost 3 bases, leaving 2 bases of the junction unmatched. The CDR3 runs to 13 residues. CDR3: CASSFREGYEQYF. CDR3 sequence (DNA): TGTGCCAGCAGCTTCCGGGAGGGGTACGAGCAGTACTTC.

In regard to this clonotype: Just one base apart from a much larger clone, this may be a read error. This chain joins TRBV10-3 and TRBJ1-1, with D unclear. The germline CDR1 and CDR2 sequences are ENHRY and SYGVKD. The CDR3 length is 12 residues. The CDR3 here is CAGSYRRLGPTF. CDR3 nucleotides: TGTGCCGGCAGTTACCGGAGACTGGGTCCCACCTTT.

This clonotype was recorded at least ten times. V is TRBV7-8 and J is TRBJ2-5; the D gene is possibly TRBD1 (6 bases). Trimming left V 6 bases short and J 2 bases short, with 13 bases between. CDR1 is SGHVS, CDR2 FQNEAQ, per germline. The CDR3 loop spans 14 amino acids. In DNA form, the CDR3 reads TGTGCCAGCAGGCGAGCCGACAGGCAAGAGACCCAGTACTTC. Amino acids: CASRRADRQETQYF.

At least ten counts were recorded for this clonotype. V and J are TRBV19 and TRBJ1-3; D is unresolved. The V end lost 7 bases, the J end lost 1 base, and 11 bases lay between the germline ends. This CDR3 has 14 amino acids. CDR1 is LNHDA and CDR2 is SQIVND in the germline V gene (reference sequence). CDR3 in amino acids: CASNRQQSGNTIYF. CDR3 DNA: TGTGCCAGTAATCGTCAGCAGTCTGGAAACACCATATATTTT.

This clonotype was seen many times. V and J are TRBV7-3 and TRBJ2-5, with a tentative D call TRBD2 (5 bases). There are 13 residues in the CDR3. Germline values: CDR1 SGHTA, CDR2 FQGTGA. Trimming left V 1 base short and J 4 bases short, with 7 bases between. CDR3 bases: TGTGCCAGCAGCTTAAATGGAGGAGAGACCCAGTACTTC. Amino acids: CASSLNGGETQYF.

This clonotype has only a few counts. The chain employs TRBV7-3 and TRBJ1-1, with TRBD1 matching over 7 bases. This CDR3 has 14 residues. Germline values: CDR1 SGHTA, CDR2 FQGTGA. The J segment lost 5 bases and the V segment lost 5 bases, leaving 8 bases of the junction unmatched. The CDR3 nucleotides read TGTGCCAGCAGCCCCCTGGCCAGGGGGACTGAAGCTTTCTTT. This translates into CASSPLARGTEAFF.

This clonotype was seen a few times. The DNA of the CDR3 is TGTGCCAGCAGTCTCAGGGGCACGGCGGAGACCCAGTACTTC. This sequence encodes CASSLRGTAETQYF. The V and J genes are TRBV6-4 and TRBJ2-5, with D maybe TRBD1 (6 bases). CDR3 size: 14 residues. V dropped 5 bases and J dropped 5 bases, with 15 bases sitting between them. Germline assignment: CDR1 MRHNA and CDR2 SNTAGT.

This clonotype showed up many times. This sequence joins TRBV4-1 and TRBJ1-1; TRBD1 is a possible D gene (6 bases). The CDR3 has 15 residues. Germline V lookup: CDR1 MGHRA, CDR2 YSYEKL. Deletions cut 4 bases from V and 5 bases from J, with 17 bases between. CDR3 sequence: CASSPPRVQGTEAFF. The CDR3 DNA follows: TGCGCCAGCAGCCCACCCAGGGTCCAGGGGACTGAAGCTTTCTTT.